This T cell receptor (beta chain) was retrieved from a study of blood T cell repertoires in COVID-19. V was clipped by 6 bases and J by 7 bases, with 21 bases between them. The CDR3 spans 16 residues. CDR1 MDHEN and CDR2 SYDVKM come from the germline V gene. The data were produced by immunoSEQ multiplex PCR, yet TCRdb's version contains in-frame clones alone and is incomplete. The profile covers around 250,000 clones, with approximately 80% appearing a single time and 15% taken by the ten largest. Participants were placed into cohorts based on the clinical history they reported. Recovery meant two consecutive negative NP/OP PCR tests, professional clearance, or resolved symptoms.

Input material: PBMCs or T cells enriched from blood (not recorded which). This receptor was taken from a man in his forties who had recovered from COVID-19. The V gene is TRBV28, the J gene TRBJ1-4; D might be TRBD1 (5 bases). CDR3 DNA: TGTGCCAGCAGACTAGCCCCAGGATCGGGGCGTGAAAAACTGTTTTTT. This encodes CASRLAPGSGREKLFF.